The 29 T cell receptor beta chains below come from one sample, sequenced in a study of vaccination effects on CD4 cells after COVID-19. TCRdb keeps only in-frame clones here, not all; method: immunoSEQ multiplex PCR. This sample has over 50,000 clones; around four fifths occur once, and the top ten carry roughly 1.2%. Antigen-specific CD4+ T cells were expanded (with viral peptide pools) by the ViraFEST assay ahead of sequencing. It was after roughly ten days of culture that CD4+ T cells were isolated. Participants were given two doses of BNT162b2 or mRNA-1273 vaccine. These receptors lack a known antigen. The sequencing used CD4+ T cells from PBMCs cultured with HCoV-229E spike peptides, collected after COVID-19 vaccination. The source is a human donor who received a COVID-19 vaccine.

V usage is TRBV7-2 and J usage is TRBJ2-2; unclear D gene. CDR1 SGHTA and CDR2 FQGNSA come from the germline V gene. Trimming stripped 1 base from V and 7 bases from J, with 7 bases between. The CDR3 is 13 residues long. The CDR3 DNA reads TGTGCCAGCAGCTTAGATATGTACGGGGAGCTGTTTTTT. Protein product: CASSLDMYGELFF.

The CDR3 DNA sequence: TGTGCCAGCAGCCTGGGACAGGGGGCCGCGGATACGCAGTATTTT. Its protein product is CASSLGQGAADTQYF. This chain links TRBV7-2 with TRBJ2-3, with 12 bases aligning to TRBD1. The ends lost 5 bases at V and 6 bases at J; junction bases unmatched: 6. The CDR3 has 15 amino acids. The germline CDR1 and CDR2 sequences are SGHTA and FQGNSA. Complete variable domain (other parts from reference TRBV7-2 and TRBJ2-3): GAGVSQSPSNKVTEKGKDVELRCDPISGHTALYWYRQSLGQGLEFLIYFQGNSAPDKSGLPSDRFSAERTGGSVSTLTIQRTQQEDSAVYLCASSLGQGAADTQYFGPGTRLTVL.

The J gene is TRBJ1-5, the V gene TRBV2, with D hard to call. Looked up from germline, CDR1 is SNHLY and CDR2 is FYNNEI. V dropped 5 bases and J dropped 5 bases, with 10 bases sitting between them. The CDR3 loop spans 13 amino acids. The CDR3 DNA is TGTGCCAGCAGTCCCATACGTGATCAGCCCCAGCATTTT. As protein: CASSPIRDQPQHF.

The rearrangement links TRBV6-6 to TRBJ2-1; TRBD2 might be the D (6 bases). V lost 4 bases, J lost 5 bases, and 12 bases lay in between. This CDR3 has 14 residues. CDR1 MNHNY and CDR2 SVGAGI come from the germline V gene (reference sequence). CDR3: CASSLLAGNNEQFF. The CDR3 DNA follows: TGTGCCAGCAGTTTGCTTGCGGGGAACAATGAGCAGTTCTTC.

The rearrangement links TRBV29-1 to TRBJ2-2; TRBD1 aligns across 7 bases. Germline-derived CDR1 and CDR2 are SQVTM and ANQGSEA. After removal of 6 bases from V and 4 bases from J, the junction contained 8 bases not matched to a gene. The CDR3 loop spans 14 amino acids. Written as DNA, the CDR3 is TGCAGCGTACTCTATGACAGGGCCACCGGGGAGCTGTTTTTT. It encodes CSVLYDRATGELFF.

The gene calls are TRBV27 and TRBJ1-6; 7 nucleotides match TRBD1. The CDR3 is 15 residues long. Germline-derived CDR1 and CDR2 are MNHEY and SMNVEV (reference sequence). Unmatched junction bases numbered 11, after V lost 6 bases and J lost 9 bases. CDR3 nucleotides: TGTGCCAGCAGGATGGAACGACAGGGAAGTTCACCCCTCCACTTT. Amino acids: CASRMERQGSSPLHF.

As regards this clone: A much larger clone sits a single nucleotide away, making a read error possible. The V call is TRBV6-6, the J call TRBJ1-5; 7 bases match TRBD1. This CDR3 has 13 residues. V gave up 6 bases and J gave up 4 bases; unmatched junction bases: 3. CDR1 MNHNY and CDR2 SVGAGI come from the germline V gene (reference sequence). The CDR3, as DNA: TGTGCCAGCAGAGCAGGGGGTAATCAGCCCCAGCATTTT. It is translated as CASRAGGNQPQHF.

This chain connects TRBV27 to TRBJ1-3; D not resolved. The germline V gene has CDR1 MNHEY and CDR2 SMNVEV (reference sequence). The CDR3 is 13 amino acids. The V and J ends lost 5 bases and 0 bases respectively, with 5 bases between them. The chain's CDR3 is CASSRRSGNTIYF. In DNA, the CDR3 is TGTGCCAGCAGTCGACGCTCTGGAAACACCATATATTTT.

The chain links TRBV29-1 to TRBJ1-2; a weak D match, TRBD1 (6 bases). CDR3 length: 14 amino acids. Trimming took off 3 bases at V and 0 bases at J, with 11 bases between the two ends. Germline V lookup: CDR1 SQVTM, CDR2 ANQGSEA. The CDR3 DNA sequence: TGCAGCGTTGATAGGGGGGGAGCTAACTATGGCTACACCTTC. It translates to CSVDRGGANYGYTF.

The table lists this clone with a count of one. CDR3 coding DNA: TGTGCCTGCCGGACAGGGGCTGGAAACACCATATATTTT. Encoded protein: CACRTGAGNTIYF. The chain employs TRBV30 and TRBJ1-3; 9 bases match TRBD1. V dropped 6 bases and J dropped 2; count of bases not matched to a gene: 2. The CDR3 length is 13 residues. CDR1 GTSNPN and CDR2 SVGIG come from the germline V gene (reference sequence).

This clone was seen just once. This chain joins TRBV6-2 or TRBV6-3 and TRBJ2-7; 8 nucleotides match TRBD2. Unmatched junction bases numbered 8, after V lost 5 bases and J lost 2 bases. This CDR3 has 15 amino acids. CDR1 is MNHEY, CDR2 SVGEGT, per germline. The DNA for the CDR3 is TGTGCCAGCAGTAAACCCCTAGCGGGTGCCTACGAGCAGTACGTC. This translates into CASSKPLAGAYEQYV.

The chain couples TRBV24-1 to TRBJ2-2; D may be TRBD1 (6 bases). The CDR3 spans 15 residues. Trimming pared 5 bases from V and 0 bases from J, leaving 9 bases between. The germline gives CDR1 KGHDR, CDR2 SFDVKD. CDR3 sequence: CATSGSGANTGELFF. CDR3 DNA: TGTGCCACCAGTGGTTCAGGGGCGAACACCGGGGAGCTGTTTTTT.

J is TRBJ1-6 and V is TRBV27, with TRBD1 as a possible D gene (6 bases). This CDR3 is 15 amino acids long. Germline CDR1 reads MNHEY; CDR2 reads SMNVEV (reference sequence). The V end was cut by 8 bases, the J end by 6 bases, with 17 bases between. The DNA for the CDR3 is TGTGCCAGCCGAGGGGGGTTTCTATCTAATTCACCCCTCCACTTT. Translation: CASRGGFLSNSPLHF.

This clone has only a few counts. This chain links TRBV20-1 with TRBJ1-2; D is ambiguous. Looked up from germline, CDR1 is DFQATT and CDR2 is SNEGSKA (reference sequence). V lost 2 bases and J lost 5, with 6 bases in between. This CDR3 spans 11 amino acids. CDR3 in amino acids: CSARSAYGYTF. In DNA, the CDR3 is TGCAGTGCTAGATCTGCATATGGCTACACCTTC.

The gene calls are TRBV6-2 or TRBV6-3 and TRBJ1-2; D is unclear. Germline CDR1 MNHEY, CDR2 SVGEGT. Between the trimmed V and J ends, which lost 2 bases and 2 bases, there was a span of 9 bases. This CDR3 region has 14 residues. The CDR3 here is CASSYNNLNYGYTF. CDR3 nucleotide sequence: TGTGCCAGCAGTTACAACAACCTGAACTATGGCTACACCTTC.

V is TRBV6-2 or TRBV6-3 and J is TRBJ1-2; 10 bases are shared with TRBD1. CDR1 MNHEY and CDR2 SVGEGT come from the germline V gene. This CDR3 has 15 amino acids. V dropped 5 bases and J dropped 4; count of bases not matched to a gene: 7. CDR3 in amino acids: CASSNDRGRVYGYTF. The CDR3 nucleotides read TGTGCCAGCAGTAATGACAGGGGGCGCGTCTATGGCTACACCTTC.

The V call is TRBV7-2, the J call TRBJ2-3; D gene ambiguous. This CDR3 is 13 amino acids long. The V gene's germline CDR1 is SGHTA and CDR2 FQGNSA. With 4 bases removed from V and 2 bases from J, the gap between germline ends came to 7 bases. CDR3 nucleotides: TGTGCCAGCAGCTCGATGTACACAGATACGCAGTATTTT. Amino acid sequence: CASSSMYTDTQYF.

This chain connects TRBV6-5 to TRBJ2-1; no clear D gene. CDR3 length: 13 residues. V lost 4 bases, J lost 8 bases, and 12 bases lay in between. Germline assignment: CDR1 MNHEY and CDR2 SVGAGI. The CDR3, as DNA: TGTGCCAGCAGTTTTACACAGCACCATGAGCAGTTCTTC. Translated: CASSFTQHHEQFF.

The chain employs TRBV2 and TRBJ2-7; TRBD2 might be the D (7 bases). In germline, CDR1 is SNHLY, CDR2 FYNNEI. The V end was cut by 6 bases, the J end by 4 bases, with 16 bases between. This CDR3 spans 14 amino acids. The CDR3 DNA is TGTGCCAGCAGCGCCACCGAGGGGGGGTACGAGCAGTACGTC. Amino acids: CASSATEGGYEQYV.

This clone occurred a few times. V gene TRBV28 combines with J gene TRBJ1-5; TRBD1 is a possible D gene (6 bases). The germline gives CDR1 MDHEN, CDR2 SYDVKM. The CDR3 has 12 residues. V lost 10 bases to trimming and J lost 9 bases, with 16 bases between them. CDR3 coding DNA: TGTGCCAACTCCCCTGTCAGGGGGCCCCAGCATTTT. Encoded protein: CANSPVRGPQHF.

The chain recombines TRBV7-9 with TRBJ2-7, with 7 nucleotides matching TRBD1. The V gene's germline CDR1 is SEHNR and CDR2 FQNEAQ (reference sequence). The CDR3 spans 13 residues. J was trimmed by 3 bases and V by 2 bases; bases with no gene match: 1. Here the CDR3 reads CASSLRQGYEQYV. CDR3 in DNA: TGTGCCAGCAGCTTACGACAGGGCTACGAGCAGTACGTC.

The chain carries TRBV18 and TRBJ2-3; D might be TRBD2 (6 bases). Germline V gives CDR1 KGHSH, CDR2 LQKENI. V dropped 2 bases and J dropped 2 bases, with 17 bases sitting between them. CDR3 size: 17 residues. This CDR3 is CASSPGRGAPSTDTQYF. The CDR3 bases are TGTGCCAGCTCACCAGGACGCGGGGCCCCCTCCACAGATACGCAGTATTTT.

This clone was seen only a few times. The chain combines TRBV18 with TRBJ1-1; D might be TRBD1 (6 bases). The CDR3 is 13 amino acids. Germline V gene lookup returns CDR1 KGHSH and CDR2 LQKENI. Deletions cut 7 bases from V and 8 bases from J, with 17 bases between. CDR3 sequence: CASYRSTGTEAFF. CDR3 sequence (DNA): TGTGCCAGCTATAGATCGACCGGGACAGAAGCTTTCTTT.

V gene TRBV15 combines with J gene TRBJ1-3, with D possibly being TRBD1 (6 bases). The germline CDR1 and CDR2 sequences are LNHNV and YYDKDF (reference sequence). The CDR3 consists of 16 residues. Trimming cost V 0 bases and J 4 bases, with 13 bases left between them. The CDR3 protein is CATSRDLVGGGNTIYF. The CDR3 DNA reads TGTGCCACCAGCAGAGATCTCGTGGGGGGCGGAAACACCATATATTTT.

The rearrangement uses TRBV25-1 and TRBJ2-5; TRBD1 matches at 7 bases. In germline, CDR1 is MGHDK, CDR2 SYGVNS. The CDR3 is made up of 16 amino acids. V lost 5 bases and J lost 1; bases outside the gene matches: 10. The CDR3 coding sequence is TGTGCCAGCAGTAAACCCTCCGGGACAGCCCAAGAGACCCAGTACTTC. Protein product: CASSKPSGTAQETQYF.

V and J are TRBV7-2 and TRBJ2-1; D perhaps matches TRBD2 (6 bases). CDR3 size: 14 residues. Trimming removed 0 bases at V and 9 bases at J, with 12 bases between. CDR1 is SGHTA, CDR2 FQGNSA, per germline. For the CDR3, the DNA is TGTGCCAGCAGCTTAGCGACTAGTACTAGTGAGCAGTTCTTC. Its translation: CASSLATSTSEQFF.

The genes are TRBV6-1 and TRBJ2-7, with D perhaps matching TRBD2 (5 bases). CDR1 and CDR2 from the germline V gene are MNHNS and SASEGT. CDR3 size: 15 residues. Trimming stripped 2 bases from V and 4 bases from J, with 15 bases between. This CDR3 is CASSERERARYEQYV. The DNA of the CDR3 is TGTGCCAGCAGTGAAAGGGAGAGGGCGCGGTACGAGCAGTACGTC.

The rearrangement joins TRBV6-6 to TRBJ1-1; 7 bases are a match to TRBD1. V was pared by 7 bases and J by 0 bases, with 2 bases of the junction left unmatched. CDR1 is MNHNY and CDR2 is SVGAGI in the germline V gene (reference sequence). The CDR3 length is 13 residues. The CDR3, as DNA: TGTGCCAGCAAGACAGGGTTGAACACTGAAGCTTTCTTT. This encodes CASKTGLNTEAFF.

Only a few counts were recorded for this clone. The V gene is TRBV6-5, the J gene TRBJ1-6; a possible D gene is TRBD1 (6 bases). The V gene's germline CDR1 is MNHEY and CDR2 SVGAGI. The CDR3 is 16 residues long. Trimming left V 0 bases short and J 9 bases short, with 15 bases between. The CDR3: CASSYSPARGASPLHF. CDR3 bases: TGTGCCAGCAGTTACTCCCCCGCCAGGGGAGCTTCACCCCTCCACTTT.